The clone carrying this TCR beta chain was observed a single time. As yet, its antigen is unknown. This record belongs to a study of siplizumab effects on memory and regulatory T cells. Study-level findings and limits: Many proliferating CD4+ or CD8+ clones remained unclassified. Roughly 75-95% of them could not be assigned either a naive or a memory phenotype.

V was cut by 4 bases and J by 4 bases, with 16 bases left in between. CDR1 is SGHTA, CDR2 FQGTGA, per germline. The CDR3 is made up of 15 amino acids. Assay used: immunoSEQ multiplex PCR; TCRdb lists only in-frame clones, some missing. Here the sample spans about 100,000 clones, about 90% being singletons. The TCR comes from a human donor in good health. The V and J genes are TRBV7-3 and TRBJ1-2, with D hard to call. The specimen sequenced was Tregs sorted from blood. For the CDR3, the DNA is TGTGCCAGCAGCTCTACACCCCCTCTGGCCTATGGCTACACCTTC. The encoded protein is CASSSTPPLAYGYTF.